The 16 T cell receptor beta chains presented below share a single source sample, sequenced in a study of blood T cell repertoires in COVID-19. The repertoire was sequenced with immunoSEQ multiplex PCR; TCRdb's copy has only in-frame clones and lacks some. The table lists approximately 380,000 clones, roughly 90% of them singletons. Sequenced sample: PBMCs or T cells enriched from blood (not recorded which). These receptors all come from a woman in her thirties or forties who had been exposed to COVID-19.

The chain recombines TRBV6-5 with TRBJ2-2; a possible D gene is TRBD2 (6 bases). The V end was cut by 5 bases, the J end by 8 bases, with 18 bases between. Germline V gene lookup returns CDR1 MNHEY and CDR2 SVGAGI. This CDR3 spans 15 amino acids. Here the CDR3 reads CASSRRAGSWGELFF. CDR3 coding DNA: TGTGCCAGCAGTCGGAGGGCAGGGTCATGGGGGGAGCTGTTTTTT.

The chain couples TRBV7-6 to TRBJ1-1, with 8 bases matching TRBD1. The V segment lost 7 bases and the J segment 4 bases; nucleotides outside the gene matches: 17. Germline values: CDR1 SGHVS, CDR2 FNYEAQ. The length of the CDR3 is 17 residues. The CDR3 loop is CASKSPPGQGSGTEAFF. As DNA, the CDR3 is TGTGCCAGCAAAAGCCCCCCAGGACAGGGATCAGGCACTGAAGCTTTCTTT.

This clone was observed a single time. CDR3 sequence reads: CSASGGEQFF. The CDR3 nucleotides read TGCAGTGCTAGCGGAGGAGAGCAGTTCTTC. The chain links TRBV20-1 to TRBJ2-1, with D tentatively TRBD2 (5 bases). V was trimmed by 3 bases and J by 10 bases, leaving 7 bases between them. The CDR3 totals 10 residues. Germline V lookup: CDR1 DFQATT, CDR2 SNEGSKA (reference sequence).

CDR3 sequence: CASNRQGTGNSPLHF. CDR3 coding DNA: TGTGCCAGCAACCGACAGGGTACGGGTAATTCACCCCTCCACTTT. V gene TRBV5-8 combines with J gene TRBJ1-6; TRBD1 matches at 7 bases. There are 15 residues in the CDR3. V dropped 6 bases and J dropped 6; count of bases not matched to a gene: 9. Germline loops: CDR1 SGHTS, CDR2 YDEGEE.

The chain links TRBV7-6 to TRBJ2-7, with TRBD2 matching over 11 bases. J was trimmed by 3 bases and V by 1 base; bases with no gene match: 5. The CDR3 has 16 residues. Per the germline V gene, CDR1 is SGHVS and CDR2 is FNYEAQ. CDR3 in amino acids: CASSLGGTSGIYEQYF. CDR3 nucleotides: TGTGCCAGCAGCTTAGGTGGGACTAGCGGAATCTACGAGCAGTACTTC.

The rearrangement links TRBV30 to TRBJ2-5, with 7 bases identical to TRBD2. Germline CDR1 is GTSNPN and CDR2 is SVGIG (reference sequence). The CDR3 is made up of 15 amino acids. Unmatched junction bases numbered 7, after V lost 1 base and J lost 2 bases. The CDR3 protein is CAWSGGLTAQETQYF. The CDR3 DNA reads TGTGCCTGGAGTGGGGGACTAACGGCACAAGAGACCCAGTACTTC.

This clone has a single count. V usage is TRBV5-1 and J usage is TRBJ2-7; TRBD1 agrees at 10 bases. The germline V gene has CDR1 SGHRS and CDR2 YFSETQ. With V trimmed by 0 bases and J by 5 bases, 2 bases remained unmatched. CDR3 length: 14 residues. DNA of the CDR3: TGCGCCAGCAGCTTGGTGGGACAGGGGAACGAGCAGTACTTC. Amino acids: CASSLVGQGNEQYF.

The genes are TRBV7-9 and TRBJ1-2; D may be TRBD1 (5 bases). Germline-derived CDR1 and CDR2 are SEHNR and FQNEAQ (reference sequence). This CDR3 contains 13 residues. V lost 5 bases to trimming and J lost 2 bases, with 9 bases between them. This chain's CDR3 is CASSPQDNYGYTF. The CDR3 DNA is TGTGCCAGCAGCCCACAGGACAACTATGGCTACACCTTC.

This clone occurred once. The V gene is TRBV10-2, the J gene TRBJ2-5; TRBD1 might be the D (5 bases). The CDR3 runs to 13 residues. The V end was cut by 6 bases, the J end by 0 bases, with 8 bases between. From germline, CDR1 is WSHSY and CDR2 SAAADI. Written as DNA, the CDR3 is TGCGCCAGCAGACAGGCGAACCAAGAGACCCAGTACTTC. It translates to CASRQANQETQYF.

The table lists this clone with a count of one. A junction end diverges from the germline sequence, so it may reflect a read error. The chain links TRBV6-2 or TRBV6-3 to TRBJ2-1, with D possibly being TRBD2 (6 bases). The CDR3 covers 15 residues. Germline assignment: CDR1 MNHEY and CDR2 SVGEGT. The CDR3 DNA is TGTGCCAGCAGTTATTTAAGAAGCGGGCTCAATGAGCAGCTCTTC. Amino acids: CASSYLRSGLNEQLF.

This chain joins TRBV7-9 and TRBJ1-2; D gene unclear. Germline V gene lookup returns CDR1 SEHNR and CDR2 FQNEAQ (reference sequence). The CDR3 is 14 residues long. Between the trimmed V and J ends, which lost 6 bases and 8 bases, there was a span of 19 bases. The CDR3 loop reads CASRPGPAADGYTF. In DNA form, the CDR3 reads TGTGCCAGCAGACCCGGACCAGCAGCGGACGGCTACACCTTC. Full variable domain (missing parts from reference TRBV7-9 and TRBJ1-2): DTGVSQNPRHKITKRGQNVTFRCDPISEHNRLYWYRQTLGQGPEFLTYFQNEAQLEKSRLLSDRFSAERPKGSFSTLEIQRTEQGDSAMYLCASRPGPAADGYTFGSGTRLTVV.

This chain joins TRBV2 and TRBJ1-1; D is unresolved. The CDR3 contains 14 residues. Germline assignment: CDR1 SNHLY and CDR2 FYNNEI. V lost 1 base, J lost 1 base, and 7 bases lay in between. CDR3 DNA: TGTGCCAGCAGTGAAGAGCGGGGGAACACTGAAGCTTTCTTT. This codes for CASSEERGNTEAFF. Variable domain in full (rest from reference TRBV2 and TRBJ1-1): EPEVTQTPSHQVTQMGQEVILRCVPISNHLYFYWYRQILGQKVEFLVSFYNNEISEKSEIFDDQFSVERPDGSNFTLKIRSTKLEDSAMYFCASSEERGNTEAFFGQGTRLTVV.

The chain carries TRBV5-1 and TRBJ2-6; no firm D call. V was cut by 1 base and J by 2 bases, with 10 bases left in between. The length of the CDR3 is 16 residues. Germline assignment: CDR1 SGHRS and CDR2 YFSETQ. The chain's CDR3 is CASSLTSGTGANVLTF. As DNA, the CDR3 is TGCGCCAGCAGCTTGACTTCGGGTACTGGGGCCAACGTCCTGACTTTC.

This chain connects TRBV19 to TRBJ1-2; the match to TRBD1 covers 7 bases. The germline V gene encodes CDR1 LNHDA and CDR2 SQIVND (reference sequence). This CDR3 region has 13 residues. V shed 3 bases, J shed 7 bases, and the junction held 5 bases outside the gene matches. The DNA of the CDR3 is TGTGCCAGTAGTATTGACAGGGCCCCTGGCTACACCTTC. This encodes CASSIDRAPGYTF.

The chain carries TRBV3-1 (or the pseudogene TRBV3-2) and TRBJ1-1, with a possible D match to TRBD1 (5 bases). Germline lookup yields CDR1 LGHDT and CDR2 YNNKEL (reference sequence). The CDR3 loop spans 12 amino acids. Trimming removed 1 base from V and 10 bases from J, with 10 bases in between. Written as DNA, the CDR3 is TGTGCCAGCAGCCAAGTGCAGGGTGCAGCTTTCTTT. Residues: CASSQVQGAAFF.

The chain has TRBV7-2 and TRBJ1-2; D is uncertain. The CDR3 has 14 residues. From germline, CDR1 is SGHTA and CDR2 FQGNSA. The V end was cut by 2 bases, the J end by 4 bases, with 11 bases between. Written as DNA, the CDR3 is TGTGCCAGCAGCTTATCTAGTGTCTCCTATGGCTACACCTTC. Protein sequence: CASSLSSVSYGYTF.